The clone carrying this T cell receptor beta chain was counted between two and nine times. Its antigen is unidentified. Germline CDR1 SGHDT, CDR2 YYEEEE. Unmatched junction bases numbered 8, after V lost 4 bases and J lost 4 bases. This CDR3 has 17 residues. The libraries were made with immunoSEQ v3. Profiling relied on immunoSEQ multiplex PCR, and the TCRdb table lists in-frame clones only, not all of them. The profile shows approximately 45,000 clones, 79% of them singletons. This specimen comes from a study of TIL therapy for anti-PD-1-resistant metastatic lung cancer. Study details: Progressing patients received lymphodepletion, expanded TIL infusion and IL-2.

Time point: pre-treatment sample, taken before nivolumab and TIL therapy. Patients were adults with stage 4 NSCLC. Overall study findings and caveats: Infused TIL clonotypes partially replaced the baseline blood repertoire, then decayed over months. Patients were highly selected, enriched for treatment-naive, never-smoker and oncogene-addicted cases.

This sample comprised blood, obtained at baseline. This chain links TRBV5-6 with TRBJ1-6; TRBD1 matches at 10 bases. The TCR was taken from a man aged 70-80 years with non-small cell lung cancer. This chain's CDR3 is CASSRLGQGLYNSPLHF. The CDR3, as DNA: TGTGCCAGCAGCCGACTGGGACAGGGGTTATATAATTCACCCCTCCACTTT.